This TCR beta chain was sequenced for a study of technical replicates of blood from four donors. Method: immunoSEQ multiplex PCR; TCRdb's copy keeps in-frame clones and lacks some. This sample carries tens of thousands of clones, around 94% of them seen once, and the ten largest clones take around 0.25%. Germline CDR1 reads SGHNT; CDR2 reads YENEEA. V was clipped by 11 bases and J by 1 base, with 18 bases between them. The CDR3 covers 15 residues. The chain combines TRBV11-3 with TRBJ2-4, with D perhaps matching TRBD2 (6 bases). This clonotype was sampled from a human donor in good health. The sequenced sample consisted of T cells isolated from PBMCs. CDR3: CACFRAGGAKNIQYF. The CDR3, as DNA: TGTGCCTGTTTCCGGGCCGGGGGTGCCAAAAACATTCAGTACTTC.